One T cell receptor (beta chain) is described in this entry. This receptor's antigen is unknown. The input lacks base qualities; no much larger clone sits a single base away. This sample was taken from a study of blood T cell repertoires in COVID-19 (dated by TCRdb to 2020 to 2021). About the full investigation: Samples from collaborators originated in the United States, Italy and Spain and spanned both the acute and convalescent phases of COVID-19. The material from the prospective study consisted of cDNA or gDNA derived from T cells, B-cell-depleted T cells, or PBMCs. Subjects who had been exposed to COVID-19, were actively infected with it, or had recovered from it provided the deeply sampled blood TCRbeta repertoires that made up the dataset. The repertoires were made available in a free public database intended to serve as a resource for research on the immune response to SARS-CoV-2. Samples came from the ongoing ImmuneRACE study (first 160 participants) plus 1,254 subjects from 6 global collaborators. Sample metadata almost always included a de-identified subject ID, COVID-19 status, age in years and sex. HLA class I and class II types, where available, came from metadata supplied by the sample provider rather than from assay-based typing. The full study reports these points: How much clinical and demographic metadata was included differed by source and by participant, and the metadata was provided uncurated.

Whole blood was collected in K2EDTA tubes by collaborating institutions according to the institutions' own protocols. For TCRbeta analysis, collaborators shipped samples in one of three forms: frozen whole blood, isolated PBMCs, or DNA extracted from either of those sample types. TCRbeta CDR3 regions were amplified from genomic DNA by means of the immunoSEQ Assay, a bias-controlled multiplex PCR. Per the authors' processing: The number of nucleated cells in each sample was estimated by amplification of reference gene primers within the assay. To quantify the absolute abundance of each unique TCRbeta CDR3 rearrangement, sequence reads were collapsed and filtered. For each sample, productive Simpson clonality was calculated as the square root of Simpson's diversity index over productive rearrangements. Sourced from immuneACCESS, this table was stored by TCRdb with only in-frame sequences that have V and J called. A share of the clones is absent; for the studies checked, an unresolved V gene accounts for under half, and the remainder has no known explanation. Clonal size and the V and J genes are those of that table, whereas D and trimming came from the DNA. The table for this sample lists nearly 200,000 clones; approximately 82% of them were counted only once. Approximately 6.9% of the sample lies in the top ten.

CDR1 is given as MNHEY and CDR2 as SMNVEV, both from the germline V gene (reference sequence). From cysteine to phenylalanine, the CDR3 is 13 amino acids long. Of the read, only the CDR3 DNA is kept; its 39 bases are in frame from base 1. V loses 7 bases at its end and J loses 8 bases; junction bases beyond the gene matches: 10. This receptor was identified in a human donor with acute or convalescent COVID-19. The donor label of this sample is uncertain. The sequenced material came from peripheral blood. The chain is encoded by TRBV27 joined to TRBJ1-1; 7 bases in the middle match TRBD1. DNA sequence: TGTGCCAGCAACGTATTTGACAGGGTCGAAGCTTTCTTT. It translates to CASNVFDRVEAFF.